Below are 17 T cell receptor beta chains sequenced from a single sample in a study of vaccination effects on CD4 cells after COVID-19. Generated by immunoSEQ multiplex PCR, the TCRdb table keeps only in-frame clones and is missing some. Among around 53,000 clones, under 85% were seen once, and the ten largest hold roughly 5.4%. Isolating CD4+ T cells followed about 11 days of culture. The individual was infected with SARS-CoV-2 between March and December 2020, as confirmed by PCR. As their vaccination, participants received two doses of either BNT162b2 or mRNA-1273. Their antigens are not known. This specimen consisted of CD4+ T cells from PBMCs cultured without peptide, obtained after COVID-19 vaccination. The receptors stem from a human donor who had a prior SARS-CoV-2 infection.

The genes are TRBV5-1 and TRBJ2-3; D is unresolved. CDR1 is SGHRS and CDR2 is YFSETQ in the germline V gene. CDR3 size: 14 residues. The ends were cut back, 0 bases at V and 0 bases at J, with 5 bases in the middle. The CDR3 region has the DNA TGCGCCAGCAGCTTGGCGGACAGCACAGATACGCAGTATTTT. Translating gives CASSLADSTDTQYF.

This clone occurred once. The chain couples TRBV5-1 to TRBJ2-5, with 7 bases fitting TRBD2. The germline V gene encodes CDR1 SGHRS and CDR2 YFSETQ. This CDR3 comprises 18 residues. V was clipped by 3 bases and J by 5 bases; unmatched bases: 19. The DNA of the CDR3 is TGCGCCAGCAGCTCTGGCGGCCGGGACTACTCCCTCGGCGAGACCCAGTACTTC. It specifies CASSSGGRDYSLGETQYF.

CDR3 amino acids: CASSQWGTDTQYF. The CDR3 nucleotides are TGTGCCAGCAGTCAGTGGGGGACAGATACGCAGTATTTT. The gene calls are TRBV12-3 or TRBV12-4 and TRBJ2-3; either TRBD1 or TRBD2 may fit D (5 bases each). V dropped 5 bases and J dropped 3 bases, with 9 bases sitting between them. This CDR3 has 13 residues.

This clone was detected a few times. The V call is TRBV6-5, the J call TRBJ1-6, with a tentative D call TRBD1 (6 bases). The CDR3 consists of 13 residues. With 9 bases removed from V and 7 bases from J, the gap between germline ends came to 13 bases. Germline CDR1 and CDR2: MNHEY and SVGAGI. The DNA for the CDR3 is TGTGCCAGTGCCGGGACACGGAATTCACCCCTCCACTTT. Its translation: CASAGTRNSPLHF.

The genes are TRBV24-1 and TRBJ2-2; D uncertain. Germline V gene sequence: CDR1 KGHDR, CDR2 SFDVKD. The V end was cut by 4 bases, the J end by 4 bases, with 9 bases between. The CDR3 consists of 14 residues. The CDR3 DNA reads TGTGCCACCAGTGAACAGAAAACCACCGGGGAGCTGTTTTTT. It yields the protein CATSEQKTTGELFF.

The chain has TRBV18 and TRBJ2-1; 14 nucleotides align to TRBD2. CDR1 KGHSH and CDR2 LQKENI come from the germline V gene. V was clipped by 7 bases and J by 0 bases; unmatched bases: 8. The CDR3 contains 18 residues. The CDR3 sequence: CASLTGTSGGSSYNEQFF. In DNA form, the CDR3 reads TGTGCCAGCTTAACCGGGACTAGCGGGGGTAGCTCCTACAATGAGCAGTTCTTC.

V gene TRBV2 combines with J gene TRBJ1-4; TRBD1 matches 8 bases. V dropped 6 bases and J dropped 6; count of bases not matched to a gene: 9. Looked up from germline, CDR1 is SNHLY and CDR2 is FYNNEI. The CDR3 has 15 amino acids. CDR3 residues: CASRPDRAGDEKLFF. CDR3 DNA sequence: TGTGCCAGCAGGCCGGACAGGGCCGGGGATGAAAAACTGTTTTTT.

The gene calls are TRBV11-3 and TRBJ2-7; 9 bases fit TRBD1. Losses at the gene ends were 5 bases for V and 2 bases for J; bases not matched to a gene: 10. The CDR3 length is 16 residues. The germline V gene has CDR1 SGHNT and CDR2 YENEEA. CDR3 sequence (DNA): TGTGCCAGCAGCCCAAGGACAGGGGATAGCGCCTACGAGCAGTACTTC. Encoded protein: CASSPRTGDSAYEQYF.

The V gene is TRBV5-6, the J gene TRBJ1-2, with 7 bases identical to TRBD1. The CDR3 is 12 residues long. After removal of 4 bases from V and 4 bases from J, the junction contained 1 base not matched to a gene. CDR1 is SGHDT and CDR2 is YYEEEE in the germline V gene. The CDR3 nucleotides read TGTGCCAGCAGCAGGGACAGCTATGGCTACACCTTC. Encoded protein: CASSRDSYGYTF.

The chain is built from TRBV7-6 and TRBJ1-1, with 9 bases lining up with TRBD1. V gave up 4 bases and J gave up 4 bases; unmatched junction bases: 10. This CDR3 contains 16 residues. The germline V gene encodes CDR1 SGHVS and CDR2 FNYEAQ. The CDR3 region has the DNA TGTGCCAGCAGCTACGCCTTCGGGACAGGGCCCACTGAAGCTTTCTTT. It yields the protein CASSYAFGTGPTEAFF.

The V and J genes are TRBV6-5 and TRBJ1-5; D might be TRBD1 (5 bases). CDR1 MNHEY and CDR2 SVGAGI come from the germline V gene. CDR3 size: 15 residues. Between the trimmed V and J ends, which lost 6 bases and 2 bases, there was a span of 14 bases. The CDR3 sequence: CASSRLRGGNQPQHF. The CDR3 DNA is TGTGCCAGCAGCAGACTGAGGGGCGGCAATCAGCCCCAGCATTTT.

This clone appeared a few times. The V call is TRBV20-1, the J call TRBJ1-5, with D possibly matching TRBD1 (6 bases). V was cut by 3 bases and J by 8 bases, with 17 bases left in between. The CDR3 has 14 residues. Germline assignment: CDR1 DFQATT and CDR2 SNEGSKA (reference sequence). As DNA, the CDR3 is TGCAGTGCTAGTATGGGGGGCCTGCTGGAGCCCCAGCATTTT. It codes for CSASMGGLLEPQHF.

The chain combines TRBV9 with TRBJ1-6; TRBD1 agrees at 8 bases. The V segment lost 0 bases and the J segment 5 bases; nucleotides outside the gene matches: 4. CDR1 and CDR2 from the germline V gene are SGDLS and YYNGEE. The CDR3 length is 16 residues. The CDR3 spells CASSVGQGSDNSPLHF. CDR3 nucleotide sequence: TGTGCCAGCAGCGTAGGACAGGGGTCGGATAATTCACCCCTCCACTTT.

The rearrangement uses TRBV11-2 and TRBJ1-3, with a possible D match to TRBD1 (6 bases). The V gene's germline CDR1 is SGHAT and CDR2 FQNNGV. Trimming stripped 5 bases from V and 1 base from J, with 15 bases between. CDR3 length equals 16 residues. Here the CDR3 reads CASSTGGQGSGNTIYF. The DNA for the CDR3 is TGTGCCAGCAGCACCGGAGGGCAGGGGTCTGGAAACACCATATATTTT.

V is TRBV12-3 or TRBV12-4 and J is TRBJ2-6; no clear D. CDR3 length equals 13 residues. V shed 6 bases and J shed 1 base, with 4 bases lying between them. The CDR3 sequence: CASRLSGANVLTF. DNA of the CDR3: TGTGCCAGCAGACTATCTGGGGCCAACGTCCTGACTTTC.

V gene TRBV18 combines with J gene TRBJ1-3; D uncertain. The germline V gene has CDR1 KGHSH and CDR2 LQKENI. Trimming stripped 0 bases from V and 4 bases from J, with 7 bases between. This CDR3 comprises 14 residues. This CDR3 reads CASSPPSVGNTIYF. CDR3 coding DNA: TGTGCCAGCTCACCACCGAGTGTAGGAAACACCATATATTTT. The variable domain in full, with the rest retrieved from reference TRBV18 and TRBJ1-3, is NAGVMQNPRHLVRRRGQEARLRCSPMKGHSHVYWYRQLPEEGLKFMVYLQKENIIDESGMPKERFSAEFPKEGPSILRIQQVVRGDSAAYFCASSPPSVGNTIYFGEGSWLTVV.

The chain is built from TRBV2 and TRBJ2-5; a weak D match, TRBD1 (5 bases). Germline V CDR1 and CDR2: SNHLY, FYNNEI. The length of the CDR3 is 13 residues. V was shortened by 5 bases and J by 5 bases, with 12 bases between the two germline ends. The CDR3 sequence is CASSYIYRETQYF. For the CDR3, the DNA is TGTGCCAGCAGTTATATATACAGGGAGACCCAGTACTTC.